This T cell receptor (beta chain) was recovered during a study of T cell responses to AZD1222 COVID-19 vaccine. With 5 bases removed from V and 0 bases from J, the gap between germline ends came to 12 bases. From germline, CDR1 is SGHTA and CDR2 FQGNSA. The CDR3 sequence is 15 residues long. Measured with immunoSEQ multiplex PCR; TCRdb has only the in-frame clones, and not every one. The data contain some 99,000 clones, roughly 88% of them singletons. The sequencing used peripheral blood, collected on day 0 of MenACWY control vaccination. This TCR came from an adult in good health. This chain connects TRBV7-2 to TRBJ2-3, with a possible D match to TRBD2 (6 bases). The CDR3 DNA reads TGTGCCAGCAGCCGCGTCCTAGCGAGCACAGATACGCAGTATTTT. It encodes CASSRVLASTDTQYF. Full variable domain (outside the CDR3, taken from reference TRBV7-2 and TRBJ2-3): GAGVSQSPSNKVTEKGKDVELRCDPISGHTALYWYRQSLGQGLEFLIYFQGNSAPDKSGLPSDRFSAERTGGSVSTLTIQRTQQEDSAVYLCASSRVLASTDTQYFGPGTRLTVL.